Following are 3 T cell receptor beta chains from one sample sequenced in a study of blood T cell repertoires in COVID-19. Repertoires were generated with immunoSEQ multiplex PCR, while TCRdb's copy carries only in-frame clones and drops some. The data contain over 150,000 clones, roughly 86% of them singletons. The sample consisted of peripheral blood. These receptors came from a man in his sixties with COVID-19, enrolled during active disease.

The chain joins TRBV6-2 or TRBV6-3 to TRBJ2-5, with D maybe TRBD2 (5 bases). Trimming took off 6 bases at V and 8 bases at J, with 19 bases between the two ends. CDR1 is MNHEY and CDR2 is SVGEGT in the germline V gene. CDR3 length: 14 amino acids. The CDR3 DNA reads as TGTGCCAGCAGCCCCCCCCCGGGGTTCGAAACCCAGTACTTC. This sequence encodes CASSPPPGFETQYF.

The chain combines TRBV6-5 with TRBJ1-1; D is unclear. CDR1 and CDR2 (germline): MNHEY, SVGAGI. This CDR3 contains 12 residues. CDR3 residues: CESGRMGTEAFF. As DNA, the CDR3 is TGTGAAAGCGGCAGGATGGGCACTGAAGCTTTCTTT.

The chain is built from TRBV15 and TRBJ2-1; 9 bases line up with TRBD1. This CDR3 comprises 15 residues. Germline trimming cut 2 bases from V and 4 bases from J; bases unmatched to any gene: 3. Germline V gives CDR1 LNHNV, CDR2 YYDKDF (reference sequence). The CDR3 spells CATSRRDRVYNEQFF. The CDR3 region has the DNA TGTGCCACCAGCAGACGGGACAGGGTTTACAATGAGCAGTTCTTC.